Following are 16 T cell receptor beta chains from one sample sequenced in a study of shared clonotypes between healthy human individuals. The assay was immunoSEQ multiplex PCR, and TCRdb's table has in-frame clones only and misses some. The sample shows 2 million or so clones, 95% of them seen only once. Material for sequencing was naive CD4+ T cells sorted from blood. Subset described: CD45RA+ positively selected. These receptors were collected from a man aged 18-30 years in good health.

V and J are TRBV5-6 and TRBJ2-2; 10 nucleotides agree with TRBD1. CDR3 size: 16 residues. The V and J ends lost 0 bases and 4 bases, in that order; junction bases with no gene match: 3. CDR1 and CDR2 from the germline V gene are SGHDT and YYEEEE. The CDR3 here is CASSLAGQGITGELFF. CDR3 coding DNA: TGTGCCAGCAGCTTGGCGGGACAGGGGATCACCGGGGAGCTGTTTTTT.

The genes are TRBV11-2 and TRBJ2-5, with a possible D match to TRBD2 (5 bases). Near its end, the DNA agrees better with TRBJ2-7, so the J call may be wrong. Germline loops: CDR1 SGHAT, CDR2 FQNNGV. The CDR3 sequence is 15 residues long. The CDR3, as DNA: TGTGCCAGCAGCTTAGACAGGACTCTTATCTTCGAGCAGTACTTC. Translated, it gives CASSLDRTLIFEQYF.

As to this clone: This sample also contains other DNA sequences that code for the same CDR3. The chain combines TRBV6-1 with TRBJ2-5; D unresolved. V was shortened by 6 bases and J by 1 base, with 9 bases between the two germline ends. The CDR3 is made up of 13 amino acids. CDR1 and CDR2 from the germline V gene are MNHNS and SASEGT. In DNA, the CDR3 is TGTGCCAGCAGGGCAGGCCCCCAAGAGACCCAGTACTTC. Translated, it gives CASRAGPQETQYF.

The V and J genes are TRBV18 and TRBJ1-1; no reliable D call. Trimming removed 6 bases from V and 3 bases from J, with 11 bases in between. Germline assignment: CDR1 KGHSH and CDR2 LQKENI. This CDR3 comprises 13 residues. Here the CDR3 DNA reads TGTGCCAGCTCGCCTCTATCGGACACTGAAGCTTTCTTT. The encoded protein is CASSPLSDTEAFF.

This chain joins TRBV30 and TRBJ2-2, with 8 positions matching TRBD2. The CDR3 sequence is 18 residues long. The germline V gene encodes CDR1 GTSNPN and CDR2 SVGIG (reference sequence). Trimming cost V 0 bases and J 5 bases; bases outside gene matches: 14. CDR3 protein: CAWSVLRTSWVGTGELFF. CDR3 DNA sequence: TGTGCCTGGAGTGTATTACGGACTAGCTGGGTGGGGACCGGGGAGCTGTTTTTT.

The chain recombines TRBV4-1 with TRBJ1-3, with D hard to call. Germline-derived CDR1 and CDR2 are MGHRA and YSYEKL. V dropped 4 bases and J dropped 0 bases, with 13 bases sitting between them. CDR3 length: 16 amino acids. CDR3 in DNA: TGCGCCAGCAGCCCAGACGGACCGACCTCTGGAAACACCATATATTTT. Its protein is CASSPDGPTSGNTIYF.

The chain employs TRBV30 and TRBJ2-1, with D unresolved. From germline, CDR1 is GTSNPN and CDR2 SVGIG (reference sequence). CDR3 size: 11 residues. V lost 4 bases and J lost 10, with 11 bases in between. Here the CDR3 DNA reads TGTGCCTGGAACAGCTTTCGGGAGCAGTTCTTC. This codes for CAWNSFREQFF. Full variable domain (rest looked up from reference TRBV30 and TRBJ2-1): SQTIHQWPATLVQPVGSPLSLECTVEGTSNPNLYWYRQAAGRGLQLLFYSVGIGQISSEVPQNLSASRPQDRQFILSSKKLLLSDSGFYLCAWNSFREQFFGPGTRLTVL.

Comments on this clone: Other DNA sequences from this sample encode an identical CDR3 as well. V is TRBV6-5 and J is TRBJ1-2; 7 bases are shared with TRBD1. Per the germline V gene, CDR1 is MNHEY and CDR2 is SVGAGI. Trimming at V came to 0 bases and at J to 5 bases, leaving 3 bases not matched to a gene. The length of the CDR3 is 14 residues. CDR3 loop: CASSYSGTAYGYTF. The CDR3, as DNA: TGTGCCAGCAGTTACTCAGGGACAGCTTATGGCTACACCTTC.

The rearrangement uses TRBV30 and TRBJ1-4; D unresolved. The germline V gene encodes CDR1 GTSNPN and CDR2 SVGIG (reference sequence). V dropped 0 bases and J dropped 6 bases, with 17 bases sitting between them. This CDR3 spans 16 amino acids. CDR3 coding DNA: TGTGCCTGGAGTGTACATTTCGGACTGCCGTATGAAAAACTGTTTTTT. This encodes CAWSVHFGLPYEKLFF.

CDR3 in DNA: TGTGCCAGCAGTTACTGGGGTGGGAGGAATGAGCAGTTCTTC. Protein: CASSYWGGRNEQFF. The rearrangement joins TRBV6-5 to TRBJ2-1; D is possibly TRBD2 (6 bases). Germline CDR1 MNHEY, CDR2 SVGAGI. Trimming pared 1 base from V and 7 bases from J, leaving 11 bases between. There are 14 residues in the CDR3.

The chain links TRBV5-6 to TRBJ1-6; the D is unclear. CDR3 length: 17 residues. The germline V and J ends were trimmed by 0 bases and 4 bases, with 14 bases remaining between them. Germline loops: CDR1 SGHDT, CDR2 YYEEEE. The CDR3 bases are TGTGCCAGCAGCTTGGCAGCCATCAATTCTTATAATTCACCCCTCCACTTT. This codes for CASSLAAINSYNSPLHF.

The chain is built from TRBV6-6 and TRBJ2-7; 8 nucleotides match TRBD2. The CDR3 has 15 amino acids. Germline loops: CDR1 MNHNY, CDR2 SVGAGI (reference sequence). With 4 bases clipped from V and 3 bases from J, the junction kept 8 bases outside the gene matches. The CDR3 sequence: CASSFPSGSHYEQYF. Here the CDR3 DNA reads TGTGCCAGCAGTTTCCCGAGCGGGAGCCACTACGAGCAGTACTTC.

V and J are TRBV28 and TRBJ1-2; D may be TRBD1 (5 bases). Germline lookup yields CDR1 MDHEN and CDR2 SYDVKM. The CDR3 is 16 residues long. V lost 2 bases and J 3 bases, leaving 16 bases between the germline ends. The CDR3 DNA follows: TGTGCCAGCAGTTTAACAGGTGCAGTTTTAGACTATGGCTACACCTTC. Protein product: CASSLTGAVLDYGYTF.

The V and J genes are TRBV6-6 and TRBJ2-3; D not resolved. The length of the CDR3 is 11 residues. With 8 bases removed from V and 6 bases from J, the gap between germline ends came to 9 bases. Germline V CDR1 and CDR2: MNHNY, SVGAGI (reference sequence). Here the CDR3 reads CASGRADTQYF. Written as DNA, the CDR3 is TGTGCCAGCGGAAGGGCGGATACGCAGTATTTT.

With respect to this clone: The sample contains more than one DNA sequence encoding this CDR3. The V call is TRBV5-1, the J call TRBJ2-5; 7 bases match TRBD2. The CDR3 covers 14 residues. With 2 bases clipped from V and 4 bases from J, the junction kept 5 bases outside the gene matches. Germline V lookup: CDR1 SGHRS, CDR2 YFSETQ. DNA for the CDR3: TGCGCCAGCAGCTTAGCGGGGTCCGGAGAGACCCAGTACTTC. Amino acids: CASSLAGSGETQYF. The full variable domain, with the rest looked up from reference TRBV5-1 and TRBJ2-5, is KAGVTQTPRYLIKTRGQQVTLSCSPISGHRSVSWYQQTPGQGLQFLFEYFSETQRNKGNFPGRFSGRQFSNSRSEMNVSTLELGDSALYLCASSLAGSGETQYFGPGTRLLVL.

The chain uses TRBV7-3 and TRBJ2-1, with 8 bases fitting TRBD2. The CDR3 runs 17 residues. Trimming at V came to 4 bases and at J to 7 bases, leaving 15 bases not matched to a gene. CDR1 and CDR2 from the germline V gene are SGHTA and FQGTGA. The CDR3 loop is CASSSGERGGTPNEQFF. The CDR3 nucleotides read TGTGCCAGCAGCTCCGGTGAGCGCGGGGGGACACCGAATGAGCAGTTCTTC.